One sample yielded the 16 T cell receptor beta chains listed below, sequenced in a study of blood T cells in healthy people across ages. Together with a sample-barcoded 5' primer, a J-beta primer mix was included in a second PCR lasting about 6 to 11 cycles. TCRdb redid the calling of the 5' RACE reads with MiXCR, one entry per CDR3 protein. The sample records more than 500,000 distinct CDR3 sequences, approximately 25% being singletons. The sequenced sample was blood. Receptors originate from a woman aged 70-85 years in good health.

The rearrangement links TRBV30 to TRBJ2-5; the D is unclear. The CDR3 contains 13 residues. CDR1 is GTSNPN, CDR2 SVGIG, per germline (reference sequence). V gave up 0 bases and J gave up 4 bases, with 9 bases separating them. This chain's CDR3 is CAWSVPALETQYF. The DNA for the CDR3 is TGTGCCTGGAGTGTACCAGCGTTAGAGACCCAGTACTTC.

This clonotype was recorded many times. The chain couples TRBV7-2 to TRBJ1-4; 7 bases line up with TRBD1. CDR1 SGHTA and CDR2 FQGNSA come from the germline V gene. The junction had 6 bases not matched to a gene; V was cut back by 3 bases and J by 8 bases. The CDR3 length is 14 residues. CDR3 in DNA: TGTGCCAGCAGCTTTAACAGGGGAGGGGAAAAACTGTTTTTT. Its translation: CASSFNRGGEKLFF.

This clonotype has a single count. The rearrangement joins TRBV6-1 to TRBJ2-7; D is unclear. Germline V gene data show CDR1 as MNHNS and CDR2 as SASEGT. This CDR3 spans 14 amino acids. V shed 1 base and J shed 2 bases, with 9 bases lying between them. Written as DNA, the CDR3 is TGTGCCAGCAGTGAAGGGAGACGGGCCTACGAGCAGTACTTC. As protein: CASSEGRRAYEQYF.

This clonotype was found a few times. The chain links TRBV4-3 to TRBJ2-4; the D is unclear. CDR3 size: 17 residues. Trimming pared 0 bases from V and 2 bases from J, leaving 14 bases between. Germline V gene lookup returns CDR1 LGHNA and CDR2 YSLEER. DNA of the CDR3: TGCGCCAGCAGCCAAGAAGTGGTGGGTCTGACCAAAAACATTCAGTACTTC. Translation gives CASSQEVVGLTKNIQYF.

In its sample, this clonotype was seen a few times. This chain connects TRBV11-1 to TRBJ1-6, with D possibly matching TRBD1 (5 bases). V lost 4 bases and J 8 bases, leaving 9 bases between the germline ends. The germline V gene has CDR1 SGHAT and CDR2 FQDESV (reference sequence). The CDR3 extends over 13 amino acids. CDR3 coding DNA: TGTGCCAGCAGCTCGGGGGGGTATTCACCCCTCCACTTT. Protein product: CASSSGGYSPLHF.

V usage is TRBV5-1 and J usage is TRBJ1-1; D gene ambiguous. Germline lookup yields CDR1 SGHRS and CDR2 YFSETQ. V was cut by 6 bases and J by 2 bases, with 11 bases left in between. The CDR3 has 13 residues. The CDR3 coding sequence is TGCGCCAGCAAGGGCTCCGAAAACACTGAAGCTTTCTTT. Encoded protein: CASKGSENTEAFF.

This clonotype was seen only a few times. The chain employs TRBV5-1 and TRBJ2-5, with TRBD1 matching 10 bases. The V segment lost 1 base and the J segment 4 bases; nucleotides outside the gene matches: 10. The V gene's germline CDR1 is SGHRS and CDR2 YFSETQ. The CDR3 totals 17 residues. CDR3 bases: TGCGCCAGCAGCTTGATGTCAGTGCGGACAGGGGGAGAGACCCAGTACTTC. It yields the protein CASSLMSVRTGGETQYF.

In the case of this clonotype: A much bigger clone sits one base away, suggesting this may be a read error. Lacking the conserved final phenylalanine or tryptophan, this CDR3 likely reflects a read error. Here the CDR3 reads CASSGRRNTEAFL. The CDR3 DNA follows: TGTGCCAGTAGTGGGAGGAGAAACACTGAAGCTTTCCTT. V and J are TRBV19 and TRBJ1-1; D remains unclear. Trimming shortened V by 5 bases and J by 2 bases, and 9 bases separated the two germline ends. The CDR3 covers 13 residues. Germline loops: CDR1 LNHDA, CDR2 SQIVND (reference sequence).

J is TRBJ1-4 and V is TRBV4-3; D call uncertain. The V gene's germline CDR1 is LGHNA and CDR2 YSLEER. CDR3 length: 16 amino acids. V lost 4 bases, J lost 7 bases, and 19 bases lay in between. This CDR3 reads CASSRQKRVGIEKLFF. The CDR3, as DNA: TGCGCCAGCAGCCGGCAGAAACGGGTTGGGATTGAAAAACTGTTTTTT.

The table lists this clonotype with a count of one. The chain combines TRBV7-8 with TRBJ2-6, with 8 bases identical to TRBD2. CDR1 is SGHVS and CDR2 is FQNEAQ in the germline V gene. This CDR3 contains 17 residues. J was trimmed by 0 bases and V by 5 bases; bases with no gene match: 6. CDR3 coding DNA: TGTGCCAGCAGCCCGGGAGGGCCCCACTCTGGGGCCAACGTCCTGACTTTC. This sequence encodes CASSPGGPHSGANVLTF.

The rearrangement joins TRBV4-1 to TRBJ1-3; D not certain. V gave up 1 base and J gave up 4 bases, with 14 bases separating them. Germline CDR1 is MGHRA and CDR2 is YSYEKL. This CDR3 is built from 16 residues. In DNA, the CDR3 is TGCGCCAGCAGCCAAGTTGGACTTAAGCCCGGAAACACCATATATTTT. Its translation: CASSQVGLKPGNTIYF.

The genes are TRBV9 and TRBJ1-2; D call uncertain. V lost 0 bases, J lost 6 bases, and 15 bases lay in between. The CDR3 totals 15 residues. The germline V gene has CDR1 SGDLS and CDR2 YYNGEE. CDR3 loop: CASSVGDSSWDGYTF. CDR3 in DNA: TGTGCCAGCAGCGTAGGGGATTCCTCTTGGGATGGCTACACCTTC. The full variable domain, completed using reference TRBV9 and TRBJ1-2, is DSGVTQTPKHLITATGQRVTLRCSPRSGDLSVYWYQQSLDQGLQFLIQYYNGEERAKGNILERFSAQQFPDLHSELNLSSLELGDSALYFCASSVGDSSWDGYTFGSGTRLTVV.

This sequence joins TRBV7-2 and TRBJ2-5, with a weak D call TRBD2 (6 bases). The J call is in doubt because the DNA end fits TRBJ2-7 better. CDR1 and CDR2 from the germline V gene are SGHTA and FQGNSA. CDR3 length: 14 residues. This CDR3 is CASSPSLQGGEQYF. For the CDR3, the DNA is TGTGCCAGCAGCCCGAGCCTCCAGGGAGGCGAGCAGTACTTC.

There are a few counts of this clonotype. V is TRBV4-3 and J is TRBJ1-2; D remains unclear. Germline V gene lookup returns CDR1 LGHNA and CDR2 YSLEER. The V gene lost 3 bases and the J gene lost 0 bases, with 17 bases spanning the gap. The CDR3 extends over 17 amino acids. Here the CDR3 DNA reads TGCGCCAGCAGCCAGCCCCCCCTTCGGTCCGCTAACTATGGCTACACCTTC. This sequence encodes CASSQPPLRSANYGYTF.

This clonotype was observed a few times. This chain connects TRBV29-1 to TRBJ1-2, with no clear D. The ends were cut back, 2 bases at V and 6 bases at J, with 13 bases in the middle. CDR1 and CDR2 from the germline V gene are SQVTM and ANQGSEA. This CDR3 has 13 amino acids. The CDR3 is CSVETRREDGYTF. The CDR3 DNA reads TGCAGCGTTGAAACCCGAAGGGAGGATGGCTACACCTTC.

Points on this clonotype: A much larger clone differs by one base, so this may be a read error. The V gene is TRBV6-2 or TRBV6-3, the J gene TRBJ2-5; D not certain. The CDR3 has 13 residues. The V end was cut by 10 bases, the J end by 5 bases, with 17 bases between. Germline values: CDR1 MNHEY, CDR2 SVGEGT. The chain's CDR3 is CANLRTLGETQYF. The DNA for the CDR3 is TGTGCCAACCTTCGCACCCTGGGGGAGACCCAGTACTTC.